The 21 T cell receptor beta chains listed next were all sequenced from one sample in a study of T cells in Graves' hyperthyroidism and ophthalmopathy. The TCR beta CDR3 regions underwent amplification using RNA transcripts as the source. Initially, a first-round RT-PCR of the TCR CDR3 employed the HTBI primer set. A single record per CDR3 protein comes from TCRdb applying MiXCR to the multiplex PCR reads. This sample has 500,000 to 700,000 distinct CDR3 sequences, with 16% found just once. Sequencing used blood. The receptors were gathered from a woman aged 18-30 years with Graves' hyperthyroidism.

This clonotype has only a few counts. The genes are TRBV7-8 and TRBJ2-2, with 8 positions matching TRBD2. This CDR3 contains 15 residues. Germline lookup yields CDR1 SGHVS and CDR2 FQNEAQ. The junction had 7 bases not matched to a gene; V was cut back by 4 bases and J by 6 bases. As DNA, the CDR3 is TGTGCCAGCAGCTCGGGAGGGCTAGCGGCCGGGGAGCTGTTTTTT. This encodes CASSSGGLAAGELFF.

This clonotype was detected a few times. CDR3 in DNA: TGTGCCAGCAGCCAAGCGGCAGGGGGGTATGGCTACACCTTC. This gives the protein CASSQAAGGYGYTF. This chain joins TRBV4-2 and TRBJ1-2; TRBD1 aligns across 7 bases. Germline V CDR1 and CDR2: LGHNA, YNFKEQ. After removal of 1 base from V and 5 bases from J, the junction contained 4 bases not matched to a gene. This CDR3 region has 14 residues.

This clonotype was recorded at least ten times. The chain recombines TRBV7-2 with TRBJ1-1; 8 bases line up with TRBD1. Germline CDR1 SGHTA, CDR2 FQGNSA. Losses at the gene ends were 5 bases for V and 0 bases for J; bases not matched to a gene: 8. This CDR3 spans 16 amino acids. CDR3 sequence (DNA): TGTGCCAGCAGCCCTCCCCAGGGGGCCCTGAACACTGAAGCTTTCTTT. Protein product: CASSPPQGALNTEAFF.

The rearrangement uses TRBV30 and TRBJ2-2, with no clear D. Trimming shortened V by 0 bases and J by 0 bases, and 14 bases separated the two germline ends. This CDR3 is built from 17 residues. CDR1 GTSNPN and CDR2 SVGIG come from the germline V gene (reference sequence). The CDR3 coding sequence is TGTGCCTGGAGTGTTGGGTTCCCAGGCACGAACACCGGGGAGCTGTTTTTT. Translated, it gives CAWSVGFPGTNTGELFF. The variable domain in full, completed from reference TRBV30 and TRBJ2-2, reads SQTIHQWPATLVQPVGSPLSLECTVEGTSNPNLYWYRQAAGRGLQLLFYSVGIGQISSEVPQNLSASRPQDRQFILSSKKLLLSDSGFYLCAWSVGFPGTNTGELFFGEGSRLTVL.

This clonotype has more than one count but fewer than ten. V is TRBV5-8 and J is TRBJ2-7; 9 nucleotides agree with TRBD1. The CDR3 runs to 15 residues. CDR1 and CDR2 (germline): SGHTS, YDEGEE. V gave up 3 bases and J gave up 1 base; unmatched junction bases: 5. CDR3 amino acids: CASSWGQGGSYEQYF. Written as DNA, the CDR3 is TGTGCCAGCAGCTGGGGACAGGGAGGGTCCTACGAGCAGTACTTC.

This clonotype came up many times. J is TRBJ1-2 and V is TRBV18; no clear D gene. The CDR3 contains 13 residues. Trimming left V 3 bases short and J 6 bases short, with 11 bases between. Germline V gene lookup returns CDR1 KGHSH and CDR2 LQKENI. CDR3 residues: CASSPLRGNGYTF. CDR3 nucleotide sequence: TGTGCCAGCTCACCCCTGCGAGGGAATGGCTACACCTTC.

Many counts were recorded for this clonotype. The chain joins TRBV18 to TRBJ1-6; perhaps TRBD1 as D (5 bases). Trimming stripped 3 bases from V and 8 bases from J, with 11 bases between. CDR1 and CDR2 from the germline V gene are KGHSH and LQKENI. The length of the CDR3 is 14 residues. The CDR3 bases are TGTGCCAGCTCACCGCAAGGGGCTGATTCACCCCTCCACTTT. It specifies CASSPQGADSPLHF.

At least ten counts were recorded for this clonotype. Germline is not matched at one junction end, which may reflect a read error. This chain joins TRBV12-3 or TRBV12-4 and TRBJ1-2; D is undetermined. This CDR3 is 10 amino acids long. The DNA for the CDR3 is TGCGCCAGCAGCTTCGGGGGCTACACCTTC. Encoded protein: CASSFGGYTF.

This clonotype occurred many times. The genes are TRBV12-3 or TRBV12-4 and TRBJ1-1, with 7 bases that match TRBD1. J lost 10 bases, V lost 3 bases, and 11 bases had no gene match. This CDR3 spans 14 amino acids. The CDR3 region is CASSFEMLTGPAFF. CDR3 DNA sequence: TGTGCCAGCAGTTTTGAGATGTTGACAGGGCCAGCTTTCTTT.

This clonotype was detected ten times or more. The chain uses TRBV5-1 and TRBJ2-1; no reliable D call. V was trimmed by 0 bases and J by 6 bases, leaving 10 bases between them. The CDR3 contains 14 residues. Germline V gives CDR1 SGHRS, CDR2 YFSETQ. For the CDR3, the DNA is TGCGCCAGCAGCTTGGGGAAGTGGGGCAATGAGCAGTTCTTC. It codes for CASSLGKWGNEQFF.

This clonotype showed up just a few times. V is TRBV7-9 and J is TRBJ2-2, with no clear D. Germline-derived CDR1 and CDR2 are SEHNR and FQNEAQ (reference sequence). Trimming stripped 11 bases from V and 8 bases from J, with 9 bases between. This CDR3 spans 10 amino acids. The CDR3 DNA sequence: TGTGCCGGGCGTGATGGGGAGCTGTTTTTT. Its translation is CAGRDGELFF.

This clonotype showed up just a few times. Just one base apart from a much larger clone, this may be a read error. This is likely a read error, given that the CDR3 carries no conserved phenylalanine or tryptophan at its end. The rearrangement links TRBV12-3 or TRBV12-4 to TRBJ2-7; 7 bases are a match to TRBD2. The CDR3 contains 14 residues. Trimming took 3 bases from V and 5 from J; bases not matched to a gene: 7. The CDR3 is CASSLRSAGDEQYL. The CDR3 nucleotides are TGTGCCAGCAGTTTGCGGTCGGCGGGGGACGAGCAGTACCTC.

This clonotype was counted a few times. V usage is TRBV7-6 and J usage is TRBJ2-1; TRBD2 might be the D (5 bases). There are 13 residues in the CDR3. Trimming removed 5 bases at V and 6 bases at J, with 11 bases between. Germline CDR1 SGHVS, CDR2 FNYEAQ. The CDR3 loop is CASSPGYGNEQFF. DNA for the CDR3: TGTGCCAGCAGCCCGGGGTATGGCAATGAGCAGTTCTTC.

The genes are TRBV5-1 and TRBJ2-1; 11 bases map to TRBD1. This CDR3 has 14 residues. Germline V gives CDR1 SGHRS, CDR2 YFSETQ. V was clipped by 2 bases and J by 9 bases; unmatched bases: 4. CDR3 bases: TGCGCCAGCAGCTTAGGACAGGGGGCGGGTGAGCAGTTCTTC. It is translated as CASSLGQGAGEQFF.

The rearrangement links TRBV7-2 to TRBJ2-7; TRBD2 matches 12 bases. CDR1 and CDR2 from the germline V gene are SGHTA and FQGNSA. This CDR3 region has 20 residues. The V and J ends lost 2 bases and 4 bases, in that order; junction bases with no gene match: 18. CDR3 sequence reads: CASSLPRGGLAGGPYYEQYF. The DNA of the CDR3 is TGTGCCAGCAGCTTACCTAGGGGGGGGCTAGCGGGAGGGCCATATTACGAGCAGTACTTC.

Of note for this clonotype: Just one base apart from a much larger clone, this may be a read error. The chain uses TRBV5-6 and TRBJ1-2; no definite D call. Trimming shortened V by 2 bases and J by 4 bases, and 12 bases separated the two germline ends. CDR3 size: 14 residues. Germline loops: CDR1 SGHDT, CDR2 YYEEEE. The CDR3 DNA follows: TGTGCCAGCAGCTTCACCGGGATAGCCTATGGCTACACCTTC. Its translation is CASSFTGIAYGYTF.

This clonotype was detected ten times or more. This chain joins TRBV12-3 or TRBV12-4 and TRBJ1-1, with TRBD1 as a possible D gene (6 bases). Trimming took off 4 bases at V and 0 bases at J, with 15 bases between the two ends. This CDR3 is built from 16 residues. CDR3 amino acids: CASSWDIVGMNTEAFF. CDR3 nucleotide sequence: TGTGCCAGCAGTTGGGACATAGTGGGAATGAACACTGAAGCTTTCTTT.

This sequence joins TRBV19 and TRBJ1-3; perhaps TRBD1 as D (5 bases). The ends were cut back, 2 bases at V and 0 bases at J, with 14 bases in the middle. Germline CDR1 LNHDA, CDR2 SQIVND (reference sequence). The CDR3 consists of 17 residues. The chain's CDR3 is CASSILGVEGSGNTIYF. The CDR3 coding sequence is TGTGCCAGTAGTATATTGGGGGTAGAAGGCTCTGGAAACACCATATATTTT.

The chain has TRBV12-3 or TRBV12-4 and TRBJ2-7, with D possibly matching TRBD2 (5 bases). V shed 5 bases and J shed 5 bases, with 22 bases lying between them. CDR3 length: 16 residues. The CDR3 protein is CASSPPPGEGRDEQYF. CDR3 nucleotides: TGTGCCAGCAGTCCCCCTCCTGGAGAGGGTAGGGACGAGCAGTACTTC.

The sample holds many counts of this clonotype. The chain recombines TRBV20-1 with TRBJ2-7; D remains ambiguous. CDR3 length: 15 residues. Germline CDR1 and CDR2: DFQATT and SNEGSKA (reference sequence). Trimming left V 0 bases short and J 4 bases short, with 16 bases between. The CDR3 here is CSARDGRNPFYEQYF. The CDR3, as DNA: TGCAGTGCTAGAGATGGGCGGAACCCTTTTTACGAGCAGTACTTC.

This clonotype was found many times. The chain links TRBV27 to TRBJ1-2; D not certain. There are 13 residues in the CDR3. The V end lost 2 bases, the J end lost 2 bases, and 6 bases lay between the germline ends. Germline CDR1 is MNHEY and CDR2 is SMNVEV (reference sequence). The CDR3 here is CASSLTQNYGYTF. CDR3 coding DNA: TGTGCCAGCAGTTTAACACAGAACTATGGCTACACCTTC.